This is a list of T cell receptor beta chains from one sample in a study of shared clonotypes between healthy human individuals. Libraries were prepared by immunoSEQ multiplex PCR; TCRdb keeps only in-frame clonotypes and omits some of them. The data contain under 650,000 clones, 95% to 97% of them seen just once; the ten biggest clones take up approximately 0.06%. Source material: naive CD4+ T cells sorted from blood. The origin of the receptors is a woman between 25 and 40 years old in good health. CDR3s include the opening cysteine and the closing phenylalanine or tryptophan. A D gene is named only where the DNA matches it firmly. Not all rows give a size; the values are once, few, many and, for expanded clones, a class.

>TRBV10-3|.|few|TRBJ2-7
TGTGCCGCCGGAGCGGCACGCGAGCAGTACTTC
CAAGAAREQYF
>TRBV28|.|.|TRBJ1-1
TGTGCCAGCAGTTTCCGAGGGACTCATGACAGCACTGAAGCTTTCTTT
CASSFRGTHDSTEAFF
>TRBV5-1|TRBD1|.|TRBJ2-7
TGCGCCAGCAGCCAGGGACAGGGGGCATTATACGAGCAGTACTTC
CASSQGQGALYEQYF
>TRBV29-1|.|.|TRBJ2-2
TGCAGCGTTGAACAGGGTTCCACGGATACCGGGGAGCTGTTTTTT
CSVEQGSTDTGELFF
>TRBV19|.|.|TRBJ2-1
TGTGCCAGCGCGGAGGGGCGAACAAACAATGAGCAGTTCTTC
CASAEGRTNNEQFF
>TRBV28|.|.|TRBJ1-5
TGTGCCAGCAGTTTCTATCCGGAAAGCAATCAGCCCCAGCATTTT
CASSFYPESNQPQHF
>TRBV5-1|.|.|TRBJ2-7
TGCGCCAGCACGGGAGACGACGAGCAGTACTTC
CASTGDDEQYF
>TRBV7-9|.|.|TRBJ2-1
TGTGCCAGCAGCTTACGCGCGGGATCCTACAATGAGCAGTTCTTC
CASSLRAGSYNEQFF
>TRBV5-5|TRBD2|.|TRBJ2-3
TGTGCCAGCAGCTTATTCCTAGCGGGAGGAGATACGCAGTATTTT
CASSLFLAGGDTQYF
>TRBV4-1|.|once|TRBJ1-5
TGCGCCAGCAGCCAAGTCGGCAAGGAGAGAAATCAGCCCCAGCATTTT
CASSQVGKERNQPQHF
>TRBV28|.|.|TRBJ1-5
TGTGCCAGCGGTAGCAACAGTGGGGCCTTGAACAATCAGCCCCAGCATTTT
CASGSNSGALNNQPQHF
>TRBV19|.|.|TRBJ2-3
TGTGCCAGTAGTCCCAGGAGCACCGACACGCAGCAGTATTTT
CASSPRSTDTQQYF
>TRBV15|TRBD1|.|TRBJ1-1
TGTGCCACCAGCAGAGATATCGGGGCAGGGGGCGGCACTGAAGCTTTCTTT
CATSRDIGAGGGTEAFF
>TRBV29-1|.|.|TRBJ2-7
TGCAGCGTTGGGGATACAGGGGGGGGACCCTACGAGCAGTACTTC
CSVGDTGGGPYEQYF
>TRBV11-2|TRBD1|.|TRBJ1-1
TGTGCCAGCAGCACAAGACAGGGGGCATCGGGCACTGAAGCTTTCTTT
CASSTRQGASGTEAFF
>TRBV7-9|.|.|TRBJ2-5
TGTGCCAGCAGCTTAGCTGGAGGTATGGAGACCCAGTACTTC
CASSLAGGMETQYF
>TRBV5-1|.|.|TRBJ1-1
TGCGCCAGCAGCTTGGGAGGAGGGGACACTGAAGCTTTCTTT
CASSLGGGDTEAFF
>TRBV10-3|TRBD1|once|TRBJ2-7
TGTGCCAGTGGACAGGAGTCCTACGAGCAGTACTTC
CASGQESYEQYF
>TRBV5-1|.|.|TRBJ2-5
TGCGCCAGCTATCCGGGACACATTGGGGAGACCCAGTACTTC
CASYPGHIGETQYF
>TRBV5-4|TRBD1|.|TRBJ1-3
TGTGCCAGCAGCCGGGACAGAATCTCTGGAAACACCATATATTTT
CASSRDRISGNTIYF
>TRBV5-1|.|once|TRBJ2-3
TGCGCCAGCAGCTTACAGGGATACACAGATACGCAGTATTTT
CASSLQGYTDTQYF
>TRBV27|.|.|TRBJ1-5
TGTGCCAGCATCGGGTCCACGAGCGAGGATCAGCCCCAGCATTTT
CASIGSTSEDQPQHF
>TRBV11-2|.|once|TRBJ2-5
TGTGCCAGCAGCTTATCGATTAGGGAGACCCAGTACTTC
CASSLSIRETQYF
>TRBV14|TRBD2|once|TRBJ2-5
TGTGCCAGCAGCTCCCTTGGGCGGGAGGATCCAAAGACCCAGTACTTC
CASSSLGREDPKTQYF
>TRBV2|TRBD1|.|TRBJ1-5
TGTGCCAGCAGAAAACAGGGGGTGATAGATCAGCCCCAGCATTTT
CASRKQGVIDQPQHF
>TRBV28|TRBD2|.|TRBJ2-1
TGTGCCAGCAGTAAGATAAGCGGGAGCCATTTCTTC
CASSKISGSHFF
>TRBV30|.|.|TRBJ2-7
TGTGCCTGGGTCACAAGGAGGCCCTCCTACGAGCAGTACTTC
CAWVTRRPSYEQYF
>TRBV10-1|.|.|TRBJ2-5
TGCGCCAGCAGTGAAGCCCAGGGGCCGGGGGAGACCCAGTACTTC
CASSEAQGPGETQYF
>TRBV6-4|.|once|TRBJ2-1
TGTGCCAGCAGGCTTGATGACTCGTCTTACAATGAGCAGTTCTTC
CASRLDDSSYNEQFF
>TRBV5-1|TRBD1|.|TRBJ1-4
TGCGCCAGCAGCTACAACCCGGACAGGGTGACCGAAAAACTGTTTTTT
CASSYNPDRVTEKLFF
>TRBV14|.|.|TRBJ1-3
TGTGCCAGCAGCCAAGTTCCGAACACCATATATTTT
CASSQVPNTIYF
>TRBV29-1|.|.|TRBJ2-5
TGCAGCGTTGAATATGGCAGGGCAGAGACCCAGTACTTC
CSVEYGRAETQYF
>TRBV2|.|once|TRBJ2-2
TGTGCCAGCAAACTGGGGGCGTATCCCGGGGAGCTGTTTTTT
CASKLGAYPGELFF
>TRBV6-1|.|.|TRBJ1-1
TGTGCCAGCAGTGAAGGGCTGGGGTGGAACACTGAAGCTTTCTTT
CASSEGLGWNTEAFF
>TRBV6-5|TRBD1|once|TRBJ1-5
TGTGCCAGCAGTTACTCGACAGGGAACCAGCCCCAGCATTTT
CASSYSTGNQPQHF
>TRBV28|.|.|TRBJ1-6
TGTGCCAGCGCTTCGCAGGGCAGGTCACCCCTCCACTTT
CASASQGRSPLHF
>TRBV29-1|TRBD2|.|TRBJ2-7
TGCAGCGGCACACACGGGACTAGCGGGAGCTACGAGCAGTACTTC
CSGTHGTSGSYEQYF
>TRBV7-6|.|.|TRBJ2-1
TGTGCCAGCAGCCCTACTCCAGACTCCTACAATGAGCAGTTCTTC
CASSPTPDSYNEQFF